Listed here are 21 T cell receptor beta chains from one sample, sequenced in a study of blood T cell repertoires in COVID-19. Method: immunoSEQ multiplex PCR; TCRdb's copy keeps in-frame clones and lacks some. Among roughly 330,000 clones listed, 85% to 90% were seen once. Sequences were obtained from PBMCs or T cells enriched from blood (not recorded which). The receptor set was obtained from a woman aged 18-35 years who had recovered from COVID-19.

The chain carries TRBV27 and TRBJ2-2, with 10 bases lining up with TRBD2. The CDR3 length is 15 residues. Germline-derived CDR1 and CDR2 are MNHEY and SMNVEV (reference sequence). Trimming at V came to 4 bases and at J to 4 bases, leaving 3 bases not matched to a gene. CDR3 nucleotides: TGTGCCAGCAGTTCCCTAGCGGGAGTCACCGGGGAGCTGTTTTTT. It is translated as CASSSLAGVTGELFF.

This chain joins TRBV28 and TRBJ1-2; tentatively, D is TRBD1 (5 bases). This CDR3 has 12 residues. V shed 6 bases and J shed 8 bases, with 13 bases lying between them. Germline V gene lookup returns CDR1 MDHEN and CDR2 SYDVKM. The CDR3 protein is CASRPTREGYTF. The CDR3 nucleotides read TGTGCCAGCAGACCGACCAGGGAAGGCTACACCTTC.

This clone has just a few counts. The chain links TRBV7-7 to TRBJ2-2; 9 bases agree with TRBD2. CDR1 is SSHAT and CDR2 is FNYEAQ in the germline V gene (reference sequence). CDR3 length: 17 amino acids. Trimming at V came to 4 bases and at J to 7 bases, leaving 13 bases not matched to a gene. As DNA, the CDR3 is TGTGCCAGCAGCTCGACTAGCGGTGAGGCGGAGGGCGGGGAGCTGTTTTTT. The encoded protein is CASSSTSGEAEGGELFF.

This rearrangement joins TRBV4-1 to TRBJ1-1, with TRBD1 identical over 10 bases. The CDR3 contains 14 residues. J gave up 3 bases and V 5 bases, and 3 bases lay outside the gene matches. Looked up from germline, CDR1 is MGHRA and CDR2 is YSYEKL. CDR3 in amino acids: CASSTGQGYTEAFF. Here the CDR3 DNA reads TGCGCCAGCAGCACGGGACAGGGGTACACTGAAGCTTTCTTT.

The J gene is TRBJ1-2, the V gene TRBV6-6; D remains unclear. The CDR3 spans 13 residues. V dropped 5 bases and J dropped 4 bases, with 11 bases sitting between them. Per germline, CDR1 MNHNY and CDR2 SVGAGI (reference sequence). DNA of the CDR3: TGTGCCAGCAGTCTTGACGGGTCCTATGGCTACACCTTC. This sequence encodes CASSLDGSYGYTF.

The chain employs TRBV6-5 and TRBJ2-2; D is possibly TRBD1 (5 bases). The V end was cut by 9 bases, the J end by 5 bases, with 16 bases between. CDR1 MNHEY and CDR2 SVGAGI come from the germline V gene. The CDR3 is made up of 14 amino acids. As DNA, the CDR3 is TGTGCCAGTCAGGGCGAGCTTATGACCGGGGAGCTGTTTTTT. This sequence encodes CASQGELMTGELFF.

This chain's CDR3 is CASTGTQGRGYTF. For the CDR3, the DNA is TGTGCCAGCACTGGAACCCAGGGTCGTGGCTACACCTTC. The chain has TRBV28 and TRBJ1-2; maybe TRBD1 (5 bases). Germline CDR1 is MDHEN and CDR2 is SYDVKM. The V end was cut by 7 bases, the J end by 7 bases, with 16 bases between. The CDR3 runs 13 residues.

The chain employs TRBV4-1 and TRBJ2-5, with a weak D call TRBD1 (5 bases). CDR3 length: 16 residues. Germline lookup yields CDR1 MGHRA and CDR2 YSYEKL. The V and J ends lost 1 base and 5 bases respectively, with 17 bases between them. CDR3: CASSQGGRAFWETQYF. CDR3 coding DNA: TGCGCCAGCAGCCAAGGTGGCAGGGCCTTTTGGGAGACCCAGTACTTC.

This clone has only a few counts. This sequence joins TRBV5-5 and TRBJ1-2; tentative D call: TRBD1 (5 bases). The germline CDR1 and CDR2 sequences are SGHKS and YYEKEE (reference sequence). The CDR3 is 16 amino acids. The ends were cut back, 2 bases at V and 5 bases at J, with 19 bases in the middle. Here the CDR3 DNA reads TGTGCCAGCAGCTTCGGGGGGACCTTTCAGATTTATGGCTACACCTTC. Translating gives CASSFGGTFQIYGYTF.

The rearrangement uses TRBV2 and TRBJ1-5; D gene uncertain. Trimming took off 6 bases at V and 2 bases at J, with 11 bases between the two ends. Germline CDR1 SNHLY, CDR2 FYNNEI. This CDR3 has 14 amino acids. For the CDR3, the DNA is TGTGCCAGCAGGGGAGTAAAGGGCAATCAGCCCCAGCATTTT. Amino acid sequence: CASRGVKGNQPQHF.

The rearrangement joins TRBV2 to TRBJ1-6, with TRBD1 as a possible D gene (6 bases). Germline values: CDR1 SNHLY, CDR2 FYNNEI. The CDR3 length is 13 residues. The V gene lost 6 bases and the J gene lost 7 bases, with 10 bases spanning the gap. The CDR3 protein is CASRDSRNSPLHF. CDR3 coding DNA: TGTGCCAGCAGGGACAGTAGGAATTCACCCCTCCACTTT.

In its sample, this clone was seen a few times. The chain recombines TRBV3-1 (or the pseudogene TRBV3-2) with TRBJ1-2, with 9 bases aligning to TRBD1. V trimming: 4 bases; J trimming: 6 bases; junction bases outside the gene matches: 6. Per the germline V gene, CDR1 is LGHDT and CDR2 is YNNKEL (reference sequence). This CDR3 region has 14 residues. CDR3 loop: CASSRNRGQDGYTF. Here the CDR3 DNA reads TGTGCCAGCAGCCGCAACAGGGGGCAGGATGGCTACACCTTC.

The chain joins TRBV19 to TRBJ1-5; 7 bases are shared with TRBD1. The CDR3 extends over 14 amino acids. From germline, CDR1 is LNHDA and CDR2 SQIVND (reference sequence). The junction had 5 bases not matched to a gene; V was cut back by 8 bases and J by 1 base. The CDR3 reads CASCTQGSNQPQHF. The CDR3, as DNA: TGTGCCAGTTGTACACAGGGGAGCAATCAGCCCCAGCATTTT.

The V gene is TRBV2, the J gene TRBJ2-4; 9 bases align to TRBD1. With 7 bases clipped from V and 6 bases from J, the junction kept 16 bases outside the gene matches. The germline V gene has CDR1 SNHLY and CDR2 FYNNEI. The CDR3 totals 17 residues. The CDR3 DNA follows: TGTGCCAGCAACATTCCGAGGACCGGGACAGGGTCAAACATTCAGTACTTC. Amino acid sequence: CASNIPRTGTGSNIQYF.

This chain connects TRBV7-2 to TRBJ1-4; a weak D match, TRBD1 (5 bases). Germline CDR1 SGHTA, CDR2 FQGNSA. V lost 5 bases and J lost 8, with 12 bases in between. This CDR3 is 13 amino acids long. CDR3 sequence: CASSGGIREKLFF. CDR3 nucleotides: TGTGCCAGCAGCGGGGGGATAAGGGAAAAACTGTTTTTT.

The CDR3 DNA reads as TGTGCCAGCAGATTGGGACAGGGGGCAGGACAGCCCCAGCATTTT. It is translated as CASRLGQGAGQPQHF. The chain employs TRBV7-2 and TRBJ1-5; 12 bases are shared with TRBD1. Unmatched junction bases numbered 7, after V lost 6 bases and J lost 7 bases. The CDR3 spans 15 residues. Germline V gene lookup returns CDR1 SGHTA and CDR2 FQGNSA.

The rearrangement uses TRBV11-2 and TRBJ2-7; D remains unclear. Germline CDR1 reads SGHAT; CDR2 reads FQNNGV. This CDR3 spans 14 amino acids. V gave up 2 bases and J gave up 0 bases, with 8 bases separating them. CDR3 region: CASSLLRYSYEQYF. CDR3 coding DNA: TGTGCCAGCAGCTTACTCCGGTACTCCTACGAGCAGTACTTC.

The chain couples TRBV5-1 to TRBJ2-5; D gene ambiguous. CDR1 and CDR2 (germline): SGHRS, YFSETQ. Between the trimmed V and J ends, which lost 4 bases and 3 bases, there was a span of 10 bases. This CDR3 is 13 amino acids long. CDR3: CASSPRVEETQYF. The CDR3 coding sequence is TGCGCCAGCAGCCCCCGAGTAGAAGAGACCCAGTACTTC.

J is TRBJ1-2 and V is TRBV15; D may be TRBD1 (6 bases). Between the trimmed V and J ends, which lost 1 base and 2 bases, there was a span of 8 bases. The CDR3 contains 14 residues. CDR1 is LNHNV and CDR2 is YYDKDF in the germline V gene (reference sequence). The CDR3 bases are TGTGCCACCAGCAGAGGACAGGAGAACTATGGCTACACCTTC. As protein: CATSRGQENYGYTF. The variable domain in full, with the rest retrieved from reference TRBV15 and TRBJ1-2, is DAMVIQNPRYQVTQFGKPVTLSCSQTLNHNVMYWYQQKSSQAPKLLFHYYDKDFNNEADTPDNFQSRRPNTSFCFLDIRSPGLGDTAMYLCATSRGQENYGYTFGSGTRLTVV.

The chain joins TRBV30 to TRBJ1-3; D not certain. V gave up 0 bases and J gave up 7 bases, with 7 bases separating them. The CDR3 has 12 residues. CDR1 is GTSNPN and CDR2 is SVGIG in the germline V gene (reference sequence). CDR3 bases: TGTGCCTGGAGTGTTGGTCGGAACACCATATATTTT. This codes for CAWSVGRNTIYF.

The gene calls are TRBV10-3 and TRBJ2-3; TRBD1 might be the D (5 bases). The CDR3 is 11 amino acids. Germline CDR1 is ENHRY and CDR2 is SYGVKD. V lost 7 bases and J 5 bases, leaving 7 bases between the germline ends. The CDR3 loop is CAIKTEDTQYF. The CDR3 nucleotides are TGTGCCATCAAGACAGAAGATACGCAGTATTTT.